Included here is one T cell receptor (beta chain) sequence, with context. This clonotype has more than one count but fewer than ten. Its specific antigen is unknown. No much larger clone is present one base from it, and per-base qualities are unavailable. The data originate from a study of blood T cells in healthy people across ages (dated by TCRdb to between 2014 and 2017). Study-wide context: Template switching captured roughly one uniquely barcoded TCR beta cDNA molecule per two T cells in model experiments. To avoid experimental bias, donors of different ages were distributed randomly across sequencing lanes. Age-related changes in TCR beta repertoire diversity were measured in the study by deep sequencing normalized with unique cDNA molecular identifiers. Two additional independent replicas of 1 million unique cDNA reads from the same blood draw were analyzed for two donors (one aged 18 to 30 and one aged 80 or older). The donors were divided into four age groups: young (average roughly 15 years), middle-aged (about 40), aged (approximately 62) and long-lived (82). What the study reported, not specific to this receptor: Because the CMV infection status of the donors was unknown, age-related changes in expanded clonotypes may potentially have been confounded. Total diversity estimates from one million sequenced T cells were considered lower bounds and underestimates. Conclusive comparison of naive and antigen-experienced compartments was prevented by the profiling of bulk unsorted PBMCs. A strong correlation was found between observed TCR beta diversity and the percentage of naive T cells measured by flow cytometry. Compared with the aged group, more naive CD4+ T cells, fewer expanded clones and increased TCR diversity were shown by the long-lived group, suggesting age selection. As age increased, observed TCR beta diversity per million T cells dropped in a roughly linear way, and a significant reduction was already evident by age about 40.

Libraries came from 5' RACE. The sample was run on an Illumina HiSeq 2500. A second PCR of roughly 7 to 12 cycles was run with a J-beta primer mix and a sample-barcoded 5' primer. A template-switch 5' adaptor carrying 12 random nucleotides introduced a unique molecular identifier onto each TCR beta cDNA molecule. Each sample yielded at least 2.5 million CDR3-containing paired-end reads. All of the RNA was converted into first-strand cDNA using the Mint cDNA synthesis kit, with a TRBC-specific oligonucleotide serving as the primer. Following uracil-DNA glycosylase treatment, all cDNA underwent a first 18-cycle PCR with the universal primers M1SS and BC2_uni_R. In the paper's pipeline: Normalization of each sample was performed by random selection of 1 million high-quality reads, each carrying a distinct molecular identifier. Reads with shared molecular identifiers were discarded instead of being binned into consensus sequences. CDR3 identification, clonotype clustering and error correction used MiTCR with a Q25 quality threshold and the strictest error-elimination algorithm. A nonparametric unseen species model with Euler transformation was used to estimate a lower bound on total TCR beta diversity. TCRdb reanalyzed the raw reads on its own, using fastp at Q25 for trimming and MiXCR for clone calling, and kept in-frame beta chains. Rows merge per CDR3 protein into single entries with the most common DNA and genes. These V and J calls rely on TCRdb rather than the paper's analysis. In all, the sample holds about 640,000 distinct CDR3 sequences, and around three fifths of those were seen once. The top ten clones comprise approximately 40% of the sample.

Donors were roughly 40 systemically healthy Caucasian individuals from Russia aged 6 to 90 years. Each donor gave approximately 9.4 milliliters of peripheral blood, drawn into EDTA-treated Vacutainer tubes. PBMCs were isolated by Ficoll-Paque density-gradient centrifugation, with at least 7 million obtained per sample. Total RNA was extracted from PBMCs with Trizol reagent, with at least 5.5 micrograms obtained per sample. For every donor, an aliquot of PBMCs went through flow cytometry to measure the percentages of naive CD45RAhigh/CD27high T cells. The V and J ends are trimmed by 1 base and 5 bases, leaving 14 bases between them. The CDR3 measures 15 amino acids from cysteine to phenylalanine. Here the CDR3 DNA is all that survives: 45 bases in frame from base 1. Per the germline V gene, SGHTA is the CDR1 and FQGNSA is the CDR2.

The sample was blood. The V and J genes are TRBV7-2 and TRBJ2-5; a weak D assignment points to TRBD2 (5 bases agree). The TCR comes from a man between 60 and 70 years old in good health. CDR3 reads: CASSLGAAGRETQYF. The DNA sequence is TGTGCCAGCAGCTTAGGGGCGGCGGGTCGGGAGACCCAGTACTTC.